This T cell receptor beta chain was identified during a study of patients and donors after allogeneic stem cell transplantation. Deletions cut 5 bases from V and 4 bases from J, with 5 bases between. CDR3 length equals 11 residues. Germline CDR1 MNHEY, CDR2 SVGEGT. One entry per CDR3 protein, called by TCRdb with MiXCR from the RT-PCR reads. The repertoire consists of about 230,000 distinct CDR3 sequences, with roughly 13% occurring once and the leading ten covering around a tenth. Sequenced sample: blood, either unsorted or a sorted T cell fraction (not recorded which). This TCR was recovered from a human donor who was either an allogeneic HSCT recipient or a stem cell or donor lymphocyte infusion donor (not recorded which). It is not recorded whose cells these are; they may come from a transplant donor. This chain links TRBV6-2 or TRBV6-3 with TRBJ1-2, with no clear D. DNA for the CDR3: TGTGCCAGCAGTATGGGCTATGGCTACACCTTC. Amino acid sequence: CASSMGYGYTF.